This T cell receptor beta chain comes out of a study of T cell changes during pregnancy in multiple sclerosis. Sequenced by immunoSEQ multiplex PCR; TCRdb stores in-frame clones only, minus some. The sample records approximately 32,000 clones, around nine tenths being singletons. The clonotype was recovered from a female donor in good health, enrolled as a control in a pregnancy study. The input for sequencing was peripheral blood, taken in the third trimester of pregnancy.

CDR3 nucleotides: TGTGCCTGGAGTGCAGACAGGGGCAATCAGCCCCAGCATTTT. As protein: CAWSADRGNQPQHF. The chain carries TRBV30 and TRBJ1-5, with 7 positions matching TRBD1. This CDR3 contains 14 residues. The germline gives CDR1 GTSNPN, CDR2 SVGIG (reference sequence). V lost 1 base and J lost 2; bases outside the gene matches: 2. The full variable domain, its missing parts supplied by reference TRBV30 and TRBJ1-5, is SQTIHQWPATLVQPVGSPLSLECTVEGTSNPNLYWYRQAAGRGLQLLFYSVGIGQISSEVPQNLSASRPQDRQFILSSKKLLLSDSGFYLCAWSADRGNQPQHFGDGTRLSIL.